Listed here are 27 T cell receptor beta chains from one sample, sequenced in a study of cytomegalovirus exposure and HLA in healthy donors. The PCR ran on 60 Vbeta and 13 Jbeta primers. Assay: immunoSEQ multiplex PCR; the TCRdb copy retains only in-frame clones and omits some. The sample records 150,000 to 200,000 clones, roughly 85% being singletons. The sample consisted of PBMCs. Every receptor here comes from a male donor in good health and CMV-seropositive.

V gene TRBV7-6 combines with J gene TRBJ2-1, with a tentative D call TRBD1 (6 bases). V was clipped by 5 bases and J by 8 bases, with 19 bases between them. The length of the CDR3 is 15 residues. Germline values: CDR1 SGHVS, CDR2 FNYEAQ. CDR3: CASSLGGQTGDEQFF. The DNA of the CDR3 is TGTGCCAGCAGCCTAGGGGGACAAACTGGGGATGAGCAGTTCTTC. Variable domain in full (rest from reference TRBV7-6 and TRBJ2-1): GAGVSQSPRYKVTKRGQDVALRCDPISGHVSLYWYRQALGQGPEFLTYFNYEAQQDKSGLPNDRFSAERPEGSISTLTIQRTEQRDSAMYRCASSLGGQTGDEQFFGPGTRLTVL.

Details on this clone: The germline gene is not matched at one end of the junction; a read error may be the cause. The V and J genes are TRBV7-9 and TRBJ1-6; 8 bases line up with TRBD1. There are 16 residues in the CDR3. CDR1 and CDR2 (germline): SEHNR, FQNEAQ (reference sequence). For the CDR3, the DNA is TGTGCCAGCAGCCTAGCTTGGGACAGGTTGTATTCACCCCTCCACTTT. Its protein is CASSLAWDRLYSPLHF.

Comments on this clone: Relative to the germline gene, one junction end is altered; a read error may explain this. The chain has TRBV19 and TRBJ2-1; TRBD2 agrees at 8 bases. CDR1 and CDR2 (germline): LNHDA, SQIVND (reference sequence). The CDR3 length is 11 residues. CDR3 DNA sequence: TGTGCCAGTAGTATCGAGCGGGAGTTGGTCTTC. Protein sequence: CASSIERELVF.

The CDR3 DNA reads as TGTGCCAGCAGCTTAACGCAGGGAACAAGCTCTGGGGCCAACGTCCTGACTTTC. Translation gives CASSLTQGTSSGANVLTF. This rearrangement joins TRBV7-2 to TRBJ2-6; tentative D call: TRBD1 (5 bases). Germline-derived CDR1 and CDR2 are SGHTA and FQGNSA. The CDR3 has 18 amino acids. The V gene lost 2 bases and the J gene lost 0 bases, with 14 bases spanning the gap. The variable domain in full, with the rest retrieved from reference TRBV7-2 and TRBJ2-6, is GAGVSQSPSNKVTEKGKDVELRCDPISGHTALYWYRQSLGQGLEFLIYFQGNSAPDKSGLPSDRFSAERTGGSVSTLTIQRTQQEDSAVYLCASSLTQGTSSGANVLTFGAGSRLTVL.

This chain uses TRBV30 with TRBJ1-5; 9 nucleotides align to TRBD1. CDR1 and CDR2 (germline): GTSNPN, SVGIG (reference sequence). The CDR3 spans 17 residues. After removal of 1 base from V and 0 bases from J, the junction contained 7 bases not matched to a gene. In nucleotides, the CDR3 is TGTGCCTGGAGTGCGGACAGGGGAGTATATAGCAATCAGCCCCAGCATTTT. It specifies CAWSADRGVYSNQPQHF. The full variable domain, its missing parts supplied by reference TRBV30 and TRBJ1-5, is SQTIHQWPATLVQPVGSPLSLECTVEGTSNPNLYWYRQAAGRGLQLLFYSVGIGQISSEVPQNLSASRPQDRQFILSSKKLLLSDSGFYLCAWSADRGVYSNQPQHFGDGTRLSIL.

The rearrangement uses TRBV2 and TRBJ2-5; the D gene is possibly TRBD1 (5 bases). CDR1 and CDR2 (germline): SNHLY, FYNNEI. The CDR3 sequence is 14 residues long. V lost 6 bases to trimming and J lost 2 bases, with 13 bases between them. The CDR3 spells CASSRAGRQETQYF. The CDR3 nucleotides are TGTGCCAGCAGCCGGGCAGGGCGGCAAGAGACCCAGTACTTC.

The J gene is TRBJ1-1, the V gene TRBV7-2; weak D call: TRBD1 (5 bases). CDR1 is SGHTA and CDR2 is FQGNSA in the germline V gene. The V end lost 7 bases, the J end lost 1 base, and 13 bases lay between the germline ends. The CDR3 runs to 14 residues. The CDR3 loop reads CASTRWGENTEAFF. Written as DNA, the CDR3 is TGTGCCAGCACCCGATGGGGGGAGAACACTGAAGCTTTCTTT.

This chain links TRBV10-3 with TRBJ1-2, with no clear D. Germline V gene sequence: CDR1 ENHRY, CDR2 SYGVKD. The germline V and J ends were trimmed by 1 base and 0 bases, with 9 bases remaining between them. The CDR3 has 15 amino acids. The CDR3 protein is CAISEYTESNYGYTF. CDR3 in DNA: TGTGCCATCAGTGAGTACACAGAATCTAACTATGGCTACACCTTC.

The chain uses TRBV5-1 and TRBJ2-1; TRBD1 is a possible D gene (5 bases). Trimming left V 4 bases short and J 7 bases short, with 12 bases between. From germline, CDR1 is SGHRS and CDR2 YFSETQ. The CDR3 is 13 amino acids. The CDR3 protein is CASSPRRGNEQFF. In DNA form, the CDR3 reads TGCGCCAGCAGCCCCCGAAGGGGTAATGAGCAGTTCTTC.

The chain has TRBV27 and TRBJ1-2; a possible D gene is TRBD1 (5 bases). CDR3 size: 18 residues. Germline loops: CDR1 MNHEY, CDR2 SMNVEV (reference sequence). V was shortened by 5 bases and J by 0 bases, with 22 bases between the two germline ends. The CDR3 reads CASSLRQGHLLSNYGYTF. CDR3 bases: TGTGCCAGCAGTCTAAGACAAGGACACCTACTTTCTAACTATGGCTACACCTTC.

V gene TRBV7-9 combines with J gene TRBJ2-7; TRBD2 agrees at 7 bases. The J segment lost 3 bases and the V segment lost 3 bases, leaving 5 bases of the junction unmatched. The CDR3 spans 14 residues. Germline lookup yields CDR1 SEHNR and CDR2 FQNEAQ (reference sequence). The chain's CDR3 is CASSLGGSIYEQYF. In nucleotides, the CDR3 is TGTGCCAGCAGCTTGGGCGGGAGCATCTACGAGCAGTACTTC.

This clone was seen a handful of times. This chain uses TRBV5-1 with TRBJ2-7; TRBD1 matches 7 bases. The CDR3 consists of 14 residues. The germline V gene has CDR1 SGHRS and CDR2 YFSETQ. After removal of 3 bases from V and 6 bases from J, the junction contained 9 bases not matched to a gene. The CDR3: CASSSLTGMGEQYF. The CDR3 coding sequence is TGCGCCAGCAGCTCCTTGACAGGGATGGGCGAGCAGTACTTC.

The V call is TRBV18, the J call TRBJ2-2, with TRBD1 as a possible D gene (6 bases). This CDR3 has 18 residues. Between the trimmed V and J ends, which lost 2 bases and 1 base, there was a span of 17 bases. Germline-derived CDR1 and CDR2 are KGHSH and LQKENI. The DNA for the CDR3 is TGTGCCAGCTCACCAACACGCACAGGGTTGCGGAACACCGGGGAGCTGTTTTTT. Translation gives CASSPTRTGLRNTGELFF.

CDR3 region: CASSRGQGGEKLFF. Here the CDR3 DNA reads TGTGCCAGCAGTCGAGGACAGGGTGGAGAAAAACTGTTTTTT. The genes are TRBV5-6 and TRBJ1-4; TRBD1 matches 8 bases. V trimming: 5 bases; J trimming: 8 bases; junction bases outside the gene matches: 8. This CDR3 comprises 14 residues. CDR1 SGHDT and CDR2 YYEEEE come from the germline V gene.

This clone was observed once. CDR3: CASSLSKSVGYTF. CDR3 nucleotide sequence: TGTGCCAGCAGTTTATCCAAGAGCGTCGGCTACACCTTC. J is TRBJ1-2 and V is TRBV28; D not certain. V lost 1 base and J 8 bases, leaving 11 bases between the germline ends. The CDR3 has 13 amino acids. Germline V CDR1 and CDR2: MDHEN, SYDVKM.

This clone has just one count. The chain recombines TRBV7-7 with TRBJ2-2; 10 bases match TRBD2. Germline V CDR1 and CDR2: SSHAT, FNYEAQ (reference sequence). V was clipped by 5 bases and J by 0 bases; unmatched bases: 3. The CDR3 totals 16 residues. The DNA for the CDR3 is TGTGCCAGCAGCCCCGGGACTAGCGCGAACACCGGGGAGCTGTTTTTT. Translated: CASSPGTSANTGELFF.

The chain employs TRBV11-2 and TRBJ2-7; TRBD2 matches 12 bases. With 5 bases clipped from V and 0 bases from J, the junction kept 8 bases outside the gene matches. CDR1 is SGHAT, CDR2 FQNNGV, per germline. The CDR3 contains 17 residues. The CDR3 DNA is TGTGCCAGCAGCGTGACTAGCGGGGGCGCGCCCTCCTACGAGCAGTACTTC. Its translation is CASSVTSGGAPSYEQYF.

This clone has just one count. This chain joins TRBV9 and TRBJ2-7; 8 nucleotides line up with TRBD2. Germline values: CDR1 SGDLS, CDR2 YYNGEE. The CDR3 spans 15 residues. J was trimmed by 5 bases and V by 5 bases; bases with no gene match: 12. The CDR3 DNA is TGTGCCAGCAGTCCCGGGGCTAGCGGGTCCCACGAGCAGTACTTC. It translates to CASSPGASGSHEQYF.

This clone was observed a few times. The chain joins TRBV7-9 to TRBJ2-1; D gene unclear. V was cut by 4 bases and J by 8 bases, with 15 bases left in between. The V gene's germline CDR1 is SEHNR and CDR2 FQNEAQ (reference sequence). This CDR3 region has 14 residues. The CDR3 sequence: CASSSRTTPDEQFF. CDR3 nucleotides: TGTGCCAGCAGCTCCCGTACTACTCCCGATGAGCAGTTCTTC.

J is TRBJ2-3 and V is TRBV7-7; D gene uncertain. This CDR3 comprises 13 residues. Deletions cut 5 bases from V and 5 bases from J, with 11 bases between. Germline loops: CDR1 SSHAT, CDR2 FNYEAQ (reference sequence). Written as DNA, the CDR3 is TGTGCCAGCAGCCCTAGACCCCTAGATACGCAGTATTTT. Its translation is CASSPRPLDTQYF.

The rearrangement joins TRBV2 to TRBJ1-5; 9 bases align to TRBD1. With 6 bases clipped from V and 2 bases from J, the junction kept 8 bases outside the gene matches. This CDR3 comprises 16 residues. Per germline, CDR1 SNHLY and CDR2 FYNNEI. The CDR3 DNA follows: TGTGCCAGCAGGGTTAAATGGGACAGGGGCAATCAGCCCCAGCATTTT. Its protein product is CASRVKWDRGNQPQHF.

On this clone: Compared with germline, one end of the junction differs, possibly owing to a read error. The V call is TRBV6-5, the J call TRBJ2-6; D might be TRBD2 (6 bases). From germline, CDR1 is MNHEY and CDR2 SVGAGI. CDR3 length: 16 amino acids. DNA of the CDR3: TGTGCCAGCAGTTACTCCGCGGGATCTGGGGCCAACGGCCTGACTTTC. This sequence encodes CASSYSAGSGANGLTF.

The genes are TRBV4-1 and TRBJ2-2; TRBD1 might be the D (5 bases). V lost 4 bases, J lost 4 bases, and 13 bases lay in between. The germline gives CDR1 MGHRA, CDR2 YSYEKL. The CDR3 runs 15 residues. The CDR3 region has the DNA TGCGCCAGCAGCCTAGGGGTTTCGGGCACCGGGGAGCTGTTTTTT. As protein: CASSLGVSGTGELFF.

The rearrangement uses TRBV18 and TRBJ2-5; the D gene is possibly TRBD1 (6 bases). CDR3 size: 14 residues. With 3 bases removed from V and 1 base from J, the gap between germline ends came to 9 bases. Germline values: CDR1 KGHSH, CDR2 LQKENI. CDR3 in DNA: TGTGCCAGCTCACCTCAGGGGTCCCAAGAGACCCAGTACTTC. Amino acids: CASSPQGSQETQYF. The full variable domain, rest sourced from reference TRBV18 and TRBJ2-5, is NAGVMQNPRHLVRRRGQEARLRCSPMKGHSHVYWYRQLPEEGLKFMVYLQKENIIDESGMPKERFSAEFPKEGPSILRIQQVVRGDSAAYFCASSPQGSQETQYFGPGTRLLVL.

The chain employs TRBV28 and TRBJ2-7; 7 bases map to TRBD1. The CDR3 consists of 14 residues. J was trimmed by 5 bases and V by 6 bases; bases with no gene match: 10. The V gene's germline CDR1 is MDHEN and CDR2 SYDVKM. CDR3 in amino acids: CASRLSGGTDEQYF. Written as DNA, the CDR3 is TGTGCCAGCAGACTCTCAGGGGGAACGGACGAGCAGTACTTC.

This clone has only a few counts. The chain carries TRBV6-5 and TRBJ1-5; TRBD1 matches 7 bases. This CDR3 comprises 16 residues. Trimming cost V 0 bases and J 0 bases; bases outside gene matches: 2. Germline V lookup: CDR1 MNHEY, CDR2 SVGAGI. The CDR3: CASSYSGTASNQPQHF. The CDR3 DNA reads as TGTGCCAGCAGTTACTCGGGGACAGCTAGCAATCAGCCCCAGCATTTT.

The chain employs TRBV7-9 and TRBJ1-5; D call uncertain. Per the germline V gene, CDR1 is SEHNR and CDR2 is FQNEAQ (reference sequence). V lost 4 bases to trimming and J lost 6 bases, with 7 bases between them. The CDR3 consists of 12 residues. In nucleotides, the CDR3 is TGTGCCAGCAGCTCCAGAAGTCAGCCCCAGCATTTT. As protein: CASSSRSQPQHF.